This TCR beta chain originates from a study of response to subunit inactivated influenza vaccine. One entry per CDR3 protein, called by TCRdb with MiXCR from the RT-PCR reads. The table lists 500,000 to 600,000 distinct CDR3 sequences, roughly 10% of them singletons. This same sample was also part of a study on T cells expressing NK-cell markers. That paper notes: As the method of synthesis, 5'RACE template switching with UMIs yielded TCR beta cDNA. It was sorted CD3+CD56-NKG2C+, CD3+CD56+NKG2C- and CD3+CD56+NKG2C+ T cells that provided the TCR beta repertoires.

Here the sequenced sample was PBMCs from blood, taken on the day of vaccination. The clonotype originates from a man over 45 who received an inactivated influenza vaccine.

The CDR3 DNA follows: TGTGCCAGCAACGCGGACAGTCTGATAATGAACACTGAAGCTTTCTTT. It is translated as CASNADSLIMNTEAFF. V is TRBV12-3 or TRBV12-4 and J is TRBJ1-1; D perhaps matches TRBD1 (6 bases). The CDR3 has 16 residues. Trimming took 7 bases from V and 0 from J, leaving 18 bases between them.